The 19 T cell receptor beta chains presented below share a single source sample, sequenced in a study of T cell responses to AZD1222 COVID-19 vaccine. The data were produced by immunoSEQ multiplex PCR, yet TCRdb's version contains in-frame clones alone and is incomplete. This table holds some 150,000 clones, approximately 87% found once. The sample here was peripheral blood, taken 28 days after the second AZD1222 dose. The receptors originated from an adult who received the AZD1222 COVID-19 vaccine.

V gene TRBV5-1 combines with J gene TRBJ2-7; D gene ambiguous. The germline V gene has CDR1 SGHRS and CDR2 YFSETQ. The V end was cut by 4 bases, the J end by 4 bases, with 9 bases between. This CDR3 region has 12 residues. CDR3 nucleotide sequence: TGCGCCAGCAGCGAGACAACTTACGAGCAGTACTTC. It encodes CASSETTYEQYF.

The rearrangement uses TRBV5-1 and TRBJ2-2; D gene uncertain. Germline values: CDR1 SGHRS, CDR2 YFSETQ. The CDR3 has 15 amino acids. V lost 4 bases and J lost 4, with 14 bases in between. CDR3 bases: TGCGCCAGCAGCACTATACCCTGGGCCACCGGGGAGCTGTTTTTT. It specifies CASSTIPWATGELFF.

V is TRBV5-1 and J is TRBJ2-2, with D unclear. The CDR3 length is 14 residues. In germline, CDR1 is SGHRS, CDR2 YFSETQ. Trimming removed 0 bases at V and 12 bases at J, with 15 bases between. CDR3 bases: TGCGCCAGCAGCTTGGCCGGCCAGCAAGTAAAGCTGTTTTTT. This gives the protein CASSLAGQQVKLFF.

CDR3 sequence: CATSRGAAGTHSYEQYF. In nucleotides, the CDR3 is TGTGCCACCAGCAGAGGGGCCGCAGGGACTCACTCCTACGAGCAGTACTTC. V is TRBV15 and J is TRBJ2-7, with a weak D call TRBD2 (6 bases). Deletions cut 1 base from V and 0 bases from J, with 16 bases between. Germline V gene lookup returns CDR1 LNHNV and CDR2 YYDKDF (reference sequence). This CDR3 is 17 amino acids long.

J is TRBJ2-7 and V is TRBV2; D is ambiguous. The CDR3 is made up of 14 amino acids. The germline CDR1 and CDR2 sequences are SNHLY and FYNNEI. V lost 4 bases and J lost 2, with 12 bases in between. The CDR3 DNA reads as TGTGCCAGCAGTGTAGGGTTAAGGCCCTACGAGCAGTACTTC. Its protein is CASSVGLRPYEQYF.

In this sample, this clone turned up once. The rearrangement uses TRBV18 and TRBJ1-1; 7 bases agree with TRBD1. Trimming took 4 bases from V and 5 from J; bases not matched to a gene: 4. Germline values: CDR1 KGHSH, CDR2 LQKENI. This CDR3 region has 13 residues. Written as DNA, the CDR3 is TGTGCCAGCTCACGACAGACAGGGACTGAAGCTTTCTTT. Its translation: CASSRQTGTEAFF.

This clone was counted a few times. This sequence joins TRBV3-1 (or the pseudogene TRBV3-2) and TRBJ1-2; no clear D gene. The V end was cut by 4 bases, the J end by 3 bases, with 12 bases between. The CDR3 is 14 residues long. Germline loops: CDR1 LGHDT, CDR2 YNNKEL (reference sequence). DNA for the CDR3: TGTGCCAGCAGCCCCTCAACCGCCTACTATGGCTACACCTTC. Encoded protein: CASSPSTAYYGYTF.

This sequence joins TRBV12-3 or TRBV12-4 and TRBJ2-1; D is perhaps TRBD1 (6 bases). Trimming removed 6 bases from V and 13 bases from J, with 19 bases in between. CDR3 size: 13 residues. The chain's CDR3 is CASRGQSNVLQFF. The DNA of the CDR3 is TGTGCCAGCAGAGGACAGAGCAATGTTCTACAGTTCTTC.

This clone appeared once. This sequence joins TRBV10-2 and TRBJ2-2; D tentatively fits TRBD1 or TRBD2 (6 bases each). V lost 8 bases, J lost 6 bases, and 16 bases lay in between. This CDR3 has 14 residues. Looked up from germline, CDR1 is WSHSY and CDR2 is SAAADI. This CDR3 is CASGHREVAGELFF. CDR3 sequence (DNA): TGCGCCAGCGGACACAGGGAGGTGGCCGGGGAGCTGTTTTTT.

The gene calls are TRBV18 and TRBJ2-7; tentatively, D is TRBD1 or TRBD2 (5 bases each). This CDR3 region has 13 residues. V was shortened by 2 bases and J by 6 bases, with 11 bases between the two germline ends. Germline CDR1 is KGHSH and CDR2 is LQKENI. CDR3 DNA sequence: TGTGCCAGCTCACCAAGTCAGGGAGCCGAGCAGTACTTC. Residues: CASSPSQGAEQYF.

CDR3 in DNA: TGTGCCAGCAGTCCTTGGGACAGAGCTGGAAACACCATATATTTT. Protein product: CASSPWDRAGNTIYF. The chain couples TRBV6-5 to TRBJ1-3; 7 nucleotides agree with TRBD1. CDR1 and CDR2 from the germline V gene are MNHEY and SVGAGI. This CDR3 is built from 15 residues. Germline trimming cut 5 bases from V and 2 bases from J; bases unmatched to any gene: 6.

The chain combines TRBV4-1 with TRBJ1-2; TRBD1 matches 9 bases. Germline-derived CDR1 and CDR2 are MGHRA and YSYEKL. V dropped 1 base and J dropped 7; count of bases not matched to a gene: 10. The CDR3 has 16 amino acids. Here the CDR3 reads CASSQGTGTGTSGYTF. The CDR3 bases are TGCGCCAGCAGCCAAGGGACCGGGACAGGGACAAGTGGCTACACCTTC.

This sequence joins TRBV27 and TRBJ2-1; D is uncertain. The ends were cut back, 2 bases at V and 6 bases at J, with 11 bases in the middle. Germline V gene data show CDR1 as MNHEY and CDR2 as SMNVEV (reference sequence). This CDR3 has 14 residues. Here the CDR3 DNA reads TGTGCCAGCAGTTTAAATGGAGAGACCAATGAGCAGTTCTTC. It translates to CASSLNGETNEQFF.

CDR3 in DNA: TGTGCCAGCAAATACAGCCTAACGGCTGAAGCTTTCTTT. It specifies CASKYSLTAEAFF. This rearrangement joins TRBV5-5 to TRBJ1-1; the D is unclear. The germline CDR1 and CDR2 sequences are SGHKS and YYEKEE (reference sequence). The CDR3 loop spans 13 amino acids. The ends were cut back, 6 bases at V and 6 bases at J, with 15 bases in the middle.

The chain joins TRBV6-6 to TRBJ1-2, with D unresolved. The CDR3 consists of 11 residues. With 10 bases removed from V and 10 bases from J, the gap between germline ends came to 16 bases. The V gene's germline CDR1 is MNHNY and CDR2 SVGAGI (reference sequence). The CDR3 nucleotides read TGTGCCACCGAGGCGGAACGGAACTACACCTTC. As protein: CATEAERNYTF.

This clone came up once. The chain has TRBV5-1 and TRBJ2-7; the D is unclear. CDR1 is SGHRS and CDR2 is YFSETQ in the germline V gene. The CDR3 loop spans 13 amino acids. The V and J ends lost 6 bases and 0 bases respectively, with 10 bases between them. The CDR3 loop reads CASMDHSSYEQYF. The CDR3 nucleotides are TGCGCCAGCATGGACCATAGCTCCTACGAGCAGTACTTC. The full variable domain, rest sourced from reference TRBV5-1 and TRBJ2-7, is KAGVTQTPRYLIKTRGQQVTLSCSPISGHRSVSWYQQTPGQGLQFLFEYFSETQRNKGNFPGRFSGRQFSNSRSEMNVSTLELGDSALYLCASMDHSSYEQYFGPGTRLTVT.

This clone was seen a single time. As DNA, the CDR3 is TGTGCCAGCAGTCAGACAGCTTACTCTGGAAACACCATATATTTT. This translates into CASSQTAYSGNTIYF. V gene TRBV6-5 combines with J gene TRBJ1-3; D may be TRBD1 (5 bases). The V end was cut by 5 bases, the J end by 0 bases, with 11 bases between. The CDR3 sequence is 15 residues long. Germline-derived CDR1 and CDR2 are MNHEY and SVGAGI.

Notes on this clone: The same CDR3 is also encoded by other DNA sequences in this sample. The V and J genes are TRBV6-5 and TRBJ1-1, with no clear D. Germline assignment: CDR1 MNHEY and CDR2 SVGAGI. The V and J ends lost 6 bases and 1 base respectively, with 6 bases between them. This CDR3 region has 12 residues. The CDR3 region has the DNA TGTGCCAGCAGACGAGGGAACACTGAAGCTTTCTTT. This encodes CASRRGNTEAFF.

The DNA of the CDR3 is TGTGCCAGCAGTGACGGACTGTCAAATTCACCCCTCCACTTT. Encoded protein: CASSDGLSNSPLHF. This sequence joins TRBV6-1 and TRBJ1-6; D unclear. The germline V and J ends were trimmed by 3 bases and 7 bases, with 10 bases remaining between them. The CDR3 is 14 residues long. Germline lookup yields CDR1 MNHNS and CDR2 SASEGT.